This paragraph reports one T cell receptor (beta chain). Its antigen is not identified. CDR1 and CDR2 from the germline V gene are GTSNPN and SVGIG (reference sequence). With V trimmed by 0 bases and J by 7 bases, 3 bases remained unmatched. The CDR3 extends over 13 amino acids. Anti-CD3/anti-CD28 beads served as a nonspecific positive control stimulus. Sorting selected CD4+ T cells upregulating both CD40 ligand and CD69. Undetectable plasma HIV-1 RNA below 50 copies/mL lasted at least 4 years. Donors had CD4+ T cell counts above 400 cells/uL and were CMV-seropositive. A roughly 20-hour stimulation of CD8-depleted PBMCs used anti-CD28/CD49d costimulation, CD40-blocking antibody and enfuvirtide. This was the immunoSEQ version 4 assay in survey mode. The method was immunoSEQ multiplex PCR; TCRdb's version includes in-frame clones alone and lacks a portion of them. The sample consists of about 47,000 clones, about nine tenths of them appearing once.

The record originates from a study of persistence of HIV-infected CD4 T cells. Study as a whole: Median time on suppressive ART was seven to eight years.

The material sequenced was CD4+ T cells sorted from PBMCs after roughly 18-hour stimulation, taken from a patient who received antiretroviral therapy. The chain has TRBV30 and TRBJ1-1, with 9 nucleotides matching TRBD1. This TCR came from an adult man with HIV who was CMV-seropositive. CDR3 sequence (DNA): TGTGCCTGGAGTGTACTGACAGGGGGTGAAGCTTTCTTT. Amino acid sequence: CAWSVLTGGEAFF.